This record concerns one T cell receptor (beta chain) sequence. TCRdb's copy holds only in-frame clones and misses some; the assay was immunoSEQ multiplex PCR. This table has about 310,000 clones, roughly 90% appearing once. The germline V gene has CDR1 MNHEY and CDR2 SMNVEV (reference sequence). Trimming removed 2 bases from V and 1 base from J, with 15 bases in between. This CDR3 is built from 17 residues. The data originate from a study of blood T cell repertoires in COVID-19. Across the whole study: The analysed material was cDNA or gDNA that came from T cells, B-cell-depleted T cells, or PBMCs.

V usage is TRBV27 and J usage is TRBJ2-1, with D uncertain. The sequencing input was PBMCs or T cells enriched from blood (not recorded which). This TCR came from a man in his 60s who had recovered from COVID-19. CDR3 nucleotide sequence: TGTGCCAGCAGTTTAGGGCCCTCCCGGTCGTCCTACAATGAGCAGTTCTTC. Its translation is CASSLGPSRSSYNEQFF.